One sample yielded the 20 T cell receptor beta chains listed below, sequenced in a study of CD8 T cells in ankylosing spondylitis. TCRdb used MiXCR to reprocess the 5' RACE reads, holding one entry per CDR3 protein. This sample has about 150,000 distinct CDR3 sequences, with about 7.3% found just once. Specimen: blood, either unsorted or a sorted T cell fraction (not recorded which). These TCRs come from a female donor with ankylosing spondylitis or in good health (not recorded which).

This clonotype was observed at least ten times. V usage is TRBV5-6 and J usage is TRBJ1-2; D unclear. The CDR3 extends over 13 amino acids. CDR1 and CDR2 (germline): SGHDT, YYEEEE. V lost 1 base, J lost 3 bases, and 7 bases lay in between. CDR3 residues: CASSLTDYYGYTF. The CDR3 region has the DNA TGTGCCAGCAGCTTGACAGACTACTATGGCTACACCTTC. Looking up the rest from reference TRBV5-6 and TRBJ1-2 gives the full variable domain: DAGVTQSPTHLIKTRGQQVTLRCSPKSGHDTVSWYQQALGQGPQFIFQYYEEEERQRGNFPDRFSGHQFPNYSSELNVNALLLGDSALYLCASSLTDYYGYTFGSGTRLTVV.

This clonotype was found many times. This chain's CDR3 is CASSPVGSGNTIYF. CDR3 bases: TGTGCCAGCAGCCCAGTGGGGTCTGGAAACACCATATATTTT. The chain joins TRBV11-2 to TRBJ1-3; D unclear. Germline CDR1 and CDR2: SGHAT and FQNNGV. This CDR3 has 14 residues. The V end was cut by 5 bases, the J end by 1 base, with 9 bases between.

This clonotype was picked up many times. The chain has TRBV20-1 and TRBJ2-5; 10 bases fit TRBD2. From germline, CDR1 is DFQATT and CDR2 SNEGSKA (reference sequence). V lost 5 bases, J lost 4 bases, and 4 bases stayed unmatched. This CDR3 spans 13 amino acids. In DNA form, the CDR3 reads TGCAGTGCTCCAAGCGGGGGGGCAGAGACCCAGTACTTC. Its protein is CSAPSGGAETQYF.

This clonotype was seen ten or more times. The chain uses TRBV7-8 and TRBJ2-2; a possible D gene is TRBD2 (6 bases). Between the trimmed V and J ends, which lost 1 base and 5 bases, there was a span of 14 bases. The CDR3 is 16 residues long. Germline lookup yields CDR1 SGHVS and CDR2 FQNEAQ. Here the CDR3 reads CASSLGVGGLTGELFF. CDR3 DNA: TGTGCCAGCAGCTTAGGGGTCGGGGGTCTAACCGGGGAGCTGTTTTTT.

This clonotype appeared many times. The CDR3 here is CASSLYAGEQFF. In DNA form, the CDR3 reads TGCGCCAGCAGCCTCTATGCGGGTGAGCAGTTCTTC. The rearrangement uses TRBV5-1 and TRBJ2-1, with D possibly matching TRBD2 (5 bases). Germline V gene lookup returns CDR1 SGHRS and CDR2 YFSETQ. Trimming took off 4 bases at V and 9 bases at J, with 11 bases between the two ends. The CDR3 runs to 12 residues. Full variable domain (missing parts from reference TRBV5-1 and TRBJ2-1): KAGVTQTPRYLIKTRGQQVTLSCSPISGHRSVSWYQQTPGQGLQFLFEYFSETQRNKGNFPGRFSGRQFSNSRSEMNVSTLELGDSALYLCASSLYAGEQFFGPGTRLTVL.

Many counts were recorded for this clonotype. The V call is TRBV7-9, the J call TRBJ1-2, with D tentatively TRBD1 (5 bases). The CDR3 sequence is 15 residues long. Germline V gene lookup returns CDR1 SEHNR and CDR2 FQNEAQ (reference sequence). Trimming shortened V by 4 bases and J by 5 bases, and 17 bases separated the two germline ends. The CDR3 DNA reads TGTGCCAGCAGCTCCTCCGGGACGGGGTCTTATGGCTACACCTTC. Amino acids: CASSSSGTGSYGYTF. Looking up the rest from reference TRBV7-9 and TRBJ1-2 gives the full variable domain: DTGVSQNPRHKITKRGQNVTFRCDPISEHNRLYWYRQTLGQGPEFLTYFQNEAQLEKSRLLSDRFSAERPKGSFSTLEIQRTEQGDSAMYLCASSSSGTGSYGYTFGSGTRLTVV.

This clonotype showed up many times. The chain carries TRBV7-2 and TRBJ2-5; D is possibly TRBD2 (6 bases). V lost 1 base to trimming and J lost 5 bases, with 11 bases between them. CDR3 length: 14 amino acids. Germline loops: CDR1 SGHTA, CDR2 FQGNSA. The CDR3 spells CASSLVAVQETQYF. The CDR3 DNA sequence: TGTGCCAGCAGCTTAGTAGCGGTCCAGGAGACCCAGTACTTC.

This clonotype has a count of ten or more. V is TRBV4-1 and J is TRBJ2-2; TRBD1 matches 7 bases. V lost 0 bases and J lost 2; bases outside the gene matches: 6. The CDR3 length is 17 residues. Germline CDR1 is MGHRA and CDR2 is YSYEKL. The CDR3 region is CASSQDPQGVNTGELFF. DNA of the CDR3: TGCGCCAGCAGCCAAGATCCCCAGGGGGTAAACACCGGGGAGCTGTTTTTT.

This clonotype occurred many times. The V and J genes are TRBV30 and TRBJ1-6; D gene ambiguous. V lost 7 bases and J lost 0, with 10 bases in between. The germline V gene encodes CDR1 GTSNPN and CDR2 SVGIG (reference sequence). The CDR3 has 14 residues. CDR3 nucleotide sequence: TGTGCCTCCGGACGGAGCTCCTATAATTCACCCCTCCACTTT. Encoded protein: CASGRSSYNSPLHF.

The rearrangement joins TRBV18 to TRBJ1-2; 7 nucleotides match TRBD1. This CDR3 spans 16 amino acids. V trimming: 4 bases; J trimming: 8 bases; junction bases outside the gene matches: 16. Germline loops: CDR1 KGHSH, CDR2 LQKENI. Written as DNA, the CDR3 is TGTGCCAGCTCACTTCCCCAGGACAGGCTTCTTGGGGGCTACACCTTC. This codes for CASSLPQDRLLGGYTF.

For this clonotype: A much larger clone lies one base from this, so it may be a read error. The chain is built from TRBV4-2 and TRBJ1-1; D remains unclear. CDR1 LGHNA and CDR2 YNFKEQ come from the germline V gene. The CDR3 has 13 amino acids. DNA of the CDR3: TGTACCAGCAGCCAAGAGAGGAACACTGAAGCTTTCTTT. It codes for CTSSQERNTEAFF.

This clonotype appeared a few times. The chain couples TRBV11-3 to TRBJ2-3, with TRBD2 matching 7 bases. Germline V gene data show CDR1 as SGHNT and CDR2 as YENEEA. The CDR3 is 15 amino acids. V trimming: 1 base; J trimming: 3 bases; junction bases outside the gene matches: 4. The CDR3 loop is CASSLGRGDTDTQYF. CDR3 sequence (DNA): TGTGCCAGCAGCTTAGGACGGGGGGATACAGATACGCAGTATTTT.

The sample holds many counts of this clonotype. The chain recombines TRBV18 with TRBJ1-4; the match to TRBD1 covers 8 bases. Germline V CDR1 and CDR2: KGHSH, LQKENI. CDR3 size: 14 residues. V trimming: 5 bases; J trimming: 4 bases; junction bases outside the gene matches: 3. DNA of the CDR3: TGTGCCAGCTCATTCGGACAGGGTAATGAAAAACTGTTTTTT. Translation gives CASSFGQGNEKLFF.

This clonotype was seen only a few times. This chain connects TRBV2 to TRBJ1-1, with 8 positions matching TRBD1. The CDR3 extends over 15 amino acids. The V segment lost 8 bases and the J segment 4 bases; nucleotides outside the gene matches: 12. Germline V gene data show CDR1 as SNHLY and CDR2 as FYNNEI. The CDR3 nucleotides read TGTGCCAGCGACCCGGCCAGGGGGCAGGGCACTGAAGCTTTCTTT. Amino acids: CASDPARGQGTEAFF.

In its sample, this clonotype was seen many times. In DNA form, the CDR3 reads TGTGCCAGCAGCGTTGGGACCAACACTGAAGCTTTCTTT. As protein: CASSVGTNTEAFF. The chain employs TRBV9 and TRBJ1-1; maybe TRBD1 (5 bases). This CDR3 contains 13 residues. The V gene lost 2 bases and the J gene lost 2 bases, with 7 bases spanning the gap. CDR1 and CDR2 (germline): SGDLS, YYNGEE.

The chain employs TRBV7-2 and TRBJ1-2; no reliable D call. Germline CDR1 reads SGHTA; CDR2 reads FQGNSA. The CDR3 runs to 14 residues. V gave up 3 bases and J gave up 0 bases, with 8 bases separating them. DNA of the CDR3: TGTGCCAGCAGCTTTGTCACTTCTAACTATGGCTACACCTTC. Translated, it gives CASSFVTSNYGYTF.

This clonotype was observed many times. The genes are TRBV20-1 and TRBJ2-3; no firm D call. V lost 1 base and J lost 3, with 8 bases in between. Germline loops: CDR1 DFQATT, CDR2 SNEGSKA (reference sequence). This CDR3 comprises 13 residues. In DNA, the CDR3 is TGCAGTGCTAGAGTGGGCACAACAGATACGCAGTATTTT. It is translated as CSARVGTTDTQYF.

This clonotype was observed at least ten times. The J gene is TRBJ2-1, the V gene TRBV20-1; D possibly corresponds to TRBD2 (5 bases). This CDR3 contains 15 residues. The V end lost 0 bases, the J end lost 6 bases, and 15 bases lay between the germline ends. Germline CDR1 DFQATT, CDR2 SNEGSKA (reference sequence). CDR3 loop: CSARDQAERINEQFF. Written as DNA, the CDR3 is TGCAGTGCTAGAGATCAAGCTGAGCGGATCAATGAGCAGTTCTTC.

In its sample, this clonotype was seen many times. The chain uses TRBV29-1 and TRBJ2-2; the match to TRBD1 covers 10 bases. This CDR3 spans 12 amino acids. V lost 6 bases and J lost 7; bases outside the gene matches: 2. The germline gives CDR1 SQVTM, CDR2 ANQGSEA. CDR3 protein: CSVGQGNGELFF. In DNA form, the CDR3 reads TGCAGCGTGGGACAGGGGAACGGGGAGCTGTTTTTT.

This clonotype was recorded many times. V usage is TRBV12-3 or TRBV12-4 and J usage is TRBJ1-1; D is undetermined. There are 12 residues in the CDR3. Trimming pared 1 base from V and 7 bases from J, leaving 7 bases between. CDR3 residues: CASSLVISEAFF. For the CDR3, the DNA is TGTGCCAGCAGTTTAGTAATCAGTGAAGCTTTCTTT.